The next 32 T cell receptor beta chains were all read from a single sample in a study of OX40 agonist ivuxolimab in advanced cancers. Using immunoSEQ multiplex PCR, the repertoire was profiled, and TCRdb retains in-frame clones only, with some absent. Altogether approximately 70,000 clones are present, roughly 88% being singletons, with the ten largest covering approximately 3%. The source material was CD4+ or CD8+ T cells sorted from blood, sampled in a trial of the OX40 agonist ivuxolimab. The receptors were gathered from an adult with an advanced solid tumor such as melanoma, head and neck, liver or kidney cancer.

This clone was detected once. The chain has TRBV19 and TRBJ1-2; D gene unclear. The V gene's germline CDR1 is LNHDA and CDR2 SQIVND (reference sequence). The CDR3 is 13 amino acids. Trimming pared 6 bases from V and 8 bases from J, leaving 16 bases between. CDR3 coding DNA: TGTGCCAGTAGAGAGGCCCGGGCGGGAGGCTACACCTTC. Translation: CASREARAGGYTF.

V usage is TRBV19 and J usage is TRBJ2-3, with D possibly matching TRBD2 (5 bases). The V gene's germline CDR1 is LNHDA and CDR2 SQIVND (reference sequence). V was pared by 5 bases and J by 0 bases, with 15 bases between. CDR3 size: 16 residues. In DNA form, the CDR3 reads TGTGCCAGTAGTGTTCCCTCACGGGGTAGCACAGATACGCAGTATTTT. It is translated as CASSVPSRGSTDTQYF.

The V gene is TRBV10-3, the J gene TRBJ1-2; 9 bases align to TRBD1. The V segment lost 5 bases and the J segment 1 base; nucleotides outside the gene matches: 5. This CDR3 is built from 15 residues. Germline lookup yields CDR1 ENHRY and CDR2 SYGVKD. The CDR3, as DNA: TGTGCCATCAGTAAACAGGGGGCTGATAACTATGGCTACACCTTC. Translated, it gives CAISKQGADNYGYTF.

As concerns this clone: Other DNA variants within this sample encode the same CDR3. V and J are TRBV5-1 and TRBJ2-2; no reliable D call. The CDR3 is 13 residues long. Germline CDR1 and CDR2: SGHRS and YFSETQ. Trimming removed 0 bases at V and 3 bases at J, with 3 bases between. The CDR3 here is CASSLDYTGELFF. For the CDR3, the DNA is TGCGCCAGCAGCTTGGATTACACCGGGGAGCTGTTTTTT.

V gene TRBV7-9 combines with J gene TRBJ2-6; D could derive from TRBD1 or TRBD2 (5 bases each). Germline values: CDR1 SEHNR, CDR2 FQNEAQ (reference sequence). There are 16 residues in the CDR3. The germline V and J ends were trimmed by 3 bases and 4 bases, with 13 bases remaining between them. The CDR3 sequence is CASSLGEGWGANVLTF. In DNA form, the CDR3 reads TGTGCCAGCAGCTTGGGAGAGGGGTGGGGGGCCAACGTCCTGACTTTC.

This rearrangement joins TRBV5-1 to TRBJ2-2; the D is unclear. Germline V CDR1 and CDR2: SGHRS, YFSETQ. CDR3 length equals 15 residues. V lost 0 bases and J 3 bases, leaving 9 bases between the germline ends. The CDR3 coding sequence is TGCGCCAGCAGCTTGGCCTTTCTTGACACCGGGGAGCTGTTTTTT. Translated: CASSLAFLDTGELFF.

J is TRBJ2-2 and V is TRBV30; the D call may be TRBD1 or TRBD2 (5 bases each). The V and J ends lost 2 bases and 2 bases respectively, with 15 bases between them. This CDR3 spans 16 amino acids. From germline, CDR1 is GTSNPN and CDR2 SVGIG (reference sequence). The CDR3 spells CAWSSKGTLNTGELFF. The CDR3 DNA is TGTGCCTGGAGTTCGAAAGGGACCTTAAACACCGGGGAGCTGTTTTTT.

The chain couples TRBV9 to TRBJ2-4, with 8 bases that match TRBD1. Per germline, CDR1 SGDLS and CDR2 YYNGEE. The CDR3 contains 16 residues. J lost 4 bases, V lost 3 bases, and 9 bases had no gene match. In DNA, the CDR3 is TGTGCCAGCAGCGACCGTCCCGGGACAGGAAAAAACATTCAGTACTTC. It specifies CASSDRPGTGKNIQYF.

The V and J genes are TRBV27 and TRBJ1-5, with 7 nucleotides matching TRBD1. V gave up 5 bases and J gave up 4 bases; unmatched junction bases: 11. The V gene's germline CDR1 is MNHEY and CDR2 SMNVEV (reference sequence). The length of the CDR3 is 16 residues. The CDR3 loop is CASSVSQGGGNQPQHF. DNA for the CDR3: TGTGCCAGCAGTGTAAGCCAGGGGGGTGGGAATCAGCCCCAGCATTTT.

The V gene is TRBV7-9, the J gene TRBJ1-1; no reliable D call. There are 15 residues in the CDR3. V lost 3 bases to trimming and J lost 1 base, with 12 bases between them. Germline values: CDR1 SEHNR, CDR2 FQNEAQ (reference sequence). This CDR3 is CASSFTRVGNTEAFF. DNA of the CDR3: TGTGCCAGCAGCTTTACCCGGGTAGGGAACACTGAAGCTTTCTTT.

This clone was observed once. The chain joins TRBV28 to TRBJ1-5; tentatively, D is TRBD1 (6 bases). There are 16 residues in the CDR3. CDR1 MDHEN and CDR2 SYDVKM come from the germline V gene. V gave up 3 bases and J gave up 4 bases, with 16 bases separating them. The chain's CDR3 is CASSFPQGSRNQPQHF. The CDR3 bases are TGTGCCAGCAGTTTCCCTCAGGGGAGTAGAAATCAGCCCCAGCATTTT. Combining the CDR3 with reference TRBV28 and TRBJ1-5 gives the whole variable domain DVKVTQSSRYLVKRTGEKVFLECVQDMDHENMFWYRQDPGLGLRLIYFSYDVKMKEKGDIPEGYSVSREKKERFSLILESASTNQTSMYLCASSFPQGSRNQPQHFGDGTRLSIL.

This sequence joins TRBV28 and TRBJ2-1; D ambiguous. Germline CDR1 is MDHEN and CDR2 is SYDVKM. Trimming removed 5 bases at V and 6 bases at J, with 14 bases between. This CDR3 comprises 14 residues. The chain's CDR3 is CASSPMTVPNEQFF. As DNA, the CDR3 is TGTGCCAGCAGTCCAATGACGGTACCCAATGAGCAGTTCTTC.

A single count supports this clone. The chain couples TRBV7-2 to TRBJ2-1; D may be TRBD2 (6 bases). The germline CDR1 and CDR2 sequences are SGHTA and FQGNSA. CDR3 length: 15 residues. Trimming shortened V by 3 bases and J by 0 bases, and 9 bases separated the two germline ends. Here the CDR3 DNA reads TGTGCCAGCAGCTTCGGCGGGGCCTCCTACAATGAGCAGTTCTTC. Its protein product is CASSFGGASYNEQFF.

This chain joins TRBV30 and TRBJ1-2; a weak D match, TRBD1 (6 bases). The CDR3 totals 13 residues. Trimming removed 1 base from V and 2 bases from J, with 8 bases in between. Germline V gene lookup returns CDR1 GTSNPN and CDR2 SVGIG (reference sequence). The DNA of the CDR3 is TGTGCCTGGAGTGGGGACAAAAACTATGGCTACACCTTC. The encoded protein is CAWSGDKNYGYTF. Using reference TRBV30 and TRBJ1-2 for the parts outside the CDR3, the full variable domain is SQTIHQWPATLVQPVGSPLSLECTVEGTSNPNLYWYRQAAGRGLQLLFYSVGIGQISSEVPQNLSASRPQDRQFILSSKKLLLSDSGFYLCAWSGDKNYGYTFGSGTRLTVV.

The J gene is TRBJ2-7, the V gene TRBV7-2; D is possibly TRBD2 (6 bases). This CDR3 is 14 amino acids long. Germline CDR1 SGHTA, CDR2 FQGNSA. The V and J ends lost 6 bases and 6 bases respectively, with 18 bases between them. CDR3 sequence reads: CASSLARGFGEQYF. The CDR3 region has the DNA TGTGCCAGCAGTCTAGCTCGGGGGTTCGGCGAGCAGTACTTC.

V gene TRBV6-6 combines with J gene TRBJ2-7; D uncertain. Germline assignment: CDR1 MNHNY and CDR2 SVGAGI (reference sequence). V was clipped by 0 bases and J by 6 bases, with 12 bases between them. The CDR3 extends over 14 amino acids. CDR3 nucleotide sequence: TGTGCCAGCAGTTACTCTAACCAGGTGGTCGAGCAGTACTTC. Protein product: CASSYSNQVVEQYF.

The chain recombines TRBV20-1 with TRBJ1-1, with D perhaps matching TRBD1 (5 bases). Germline values: CDR1 DFQATT, CDR2 SNEGSKA (reference sequence). This CDR3 spans 11 amino acids. The CDR3 here is CRTRVYTEAFF. As DNA, the CDR3 is TGCAGGACCAGGGTATACACTGAAGCTTTCTTT.

This clone was seen a single time. Germline and junction disagree at one end, which may indicate a read error. The CDR3, as DNA: TGTGCCAGCAGCTCCTTTAATTCACCCCTCCACTTT. This translates into CASSSFNSPLHF. The gene calls are TRBV7-2 and TRBJ1-6; D gene uncertain. The CDR3 spans 12 residues. Germline assignment: CDR1 SGHTA and CDR2 FQGNSA. The whole variable domain, remainder taken from reference TRBV7-2 and TRBJ1-6, is GAGVSQSPSNKVTEKGKDVELRCDPISGHTALYWYRQSLGQGLEFLIYFQGNSAPDKSGLPSDRFSAERTGGSVSTLTIQRTQQEDSAVYLCASSSFNSPLHFGNGTRLTVT.

This sequence joins TRBV5-1 and TRBJ2-2; maybe TRBD1 (5 bases). Trimming removed 6 bases from V and 2 bases from J, with 11 bases in between. CDR3 length: 14 amino acids. Per the germline V gene, CDR1 is SGHRS and CDR2 is YFSETQ. This CDR3 is CASKPTENTGELFF. The CDR3 DNA is TGCGCCAGCAAACCGACAGAAAACACCGGGGAGCTGTTTTTT.

The gene calls are TRBV29-1 and TRBJ2-1; D perhaps matches TRBD2 (6 bases). Germline V gene lookup returns CDR1 SQVTM and CDR2 ANQGSEA. The CDR3 totals 13 residues. With 7 bases removed from V and 0 bases from J, the gap between germline ends came to 10 bases. The CDR3 bases are TGCAGCGACCGGGAGAGCTCCTACAATGAGCAGTTCTTC. Its protein product is CSDRESSYNEQFF.

The CDR3 protein is CASSLRGGEQYF. CDR3 DNA: TGTGCCAGCAGTTTGCGAGGGGGCGAGCAGTACTTC. The genes are TRBV27 and TRBJ2-7; a possible D gene is TRBD1 (6 bases). Germline CDR1 and CDR2: MNHEY and SMNVEV (reference sequence). V shed 3 bases and J shed 6 bases, with 9 bases lying between them. The CDR3 has 12 amino acids.

The rearrangement links TRBV7-2 to TRBJ1-5, with D unresolved. The CDR3 spans 13 residues. V gave up 2 bases and J gave up 10 bases, with 12 bases separating them. CDR1 and CDR2 (germline): SGHTA, FQGNSA. The DNA of the CDR3 is TGTGCCAGCAGCTTAAACACACAATCTCCCCAGCATTTT. Translating it yields CASSLNTQSPQHF.

This clone has only a few counts. V is TRBV10-3 and J is TRBJ1-6; 10 bases are shared with TRBD1. The CDR3 is 14 residues long. The trim removed 10 bases at V and 6 bases at J, leaving 6 bases unmatched. Germline V gene sequence: CDR1 ENHRY, CDR2 SYGVKD. CDR3 in DNA: TGTGCCACCCTAGACAGGGGGCTTAATTCACCCCTCCACTTT. This codes for CATLDRGLNSPLHF.

The rearrangement links TRBV30 to TRBJ1-4, with 7 bases matching TRBD1. V shed 3 bases, J shed 8 bases, and the junction held 15 bases outside the gene matches. Germline CDR1 GTSNPN, CDR2 SVGIG (reference sequence). This CDR3 is built from 16 residues. The CDR3 protein is CAWSRDRAPGGEKLFF. The CDR3 DNA is TGTGCCTGGAGCCGAGACAGGGCGCCCGGGGGAGAAAAACTGTTTTTT.

The sample holds a few counts of this clone. CDR3: CASSVTNSGNTIYF. In DNA form, the CDR3 reads TGTGCCAGCAGTGTCACAAACTCTGGAAACACCATATATTTT. This chain joins TRBV7-3 and TRBJ1-3, with D unclear. Germline V gene data show CDR1 as SGHTA and CDR2 as FQGTGA. V was trimmed by 6 bases and J by 0 bases, leaving 9 bases between them. The CDR3 runs to 14 residues.

The genes are TRBV6-6 and TRBJ2-7, with 7 bases lining up with TRBD1. From germline, CDR1 is MNHNY and CDR2 SVGAGI (reference sequence). CDR3 length equals 15 residues. V gave up 7 bases and J gave up 1 base; unmatched junction bases: 10. CDR3 coding DNA: TGTGCCAGCACCCACCGGGACAGCATTTCCTACGAGCAGTACTTC. It is translated as CASTHRDSISYEQYF.

About this clone: Other DNA sequences in this sample translate to the same CDR3. The genes are TRBV28 and TRBJ1-2, with D uncertain. The ends were cut back, 3 bases at V and 2 bases at J, with 4 bases in the middle. Germline V gene sequence: CDR1 MDHEN, CDR2 SYDVKM. The CDR3 is 12 amino acids. This CDR3 is CASSFGNYGYTF. CDR3 in DNA: TGTGCCAGCAGTTTCGGCAACTATGGCTACACCTTC.

The chain links TRBV5-5 to TRBJ2-5, with 10 bases that match TRBD2. V shed 5 bases and J 4 bases; nucleotides not matched to a gene: 5. The CDR3 loop spans 14 amino acids. In germline, CDR1 is SGHKS, CDR2 YYEKEE (reference sequence). CDR3 bases: TGTGCCAGCAGGGCGATAGCGGGGGGAGAGACCCAGTACTTC. Encoded protein: CASRAIAGGETQYF.

V usage is TRBV4-1 and J usage is TRBJ2-3; 9 bases are shared with TRBD1. Germline V CDR1 and CDR2: MGHRA, YSYEKL. The CDR3 is made up of 17 amino acids. V dropped 4 bases and J dropped 6; count of bases not matched to a gene: 14. The CDR3 sequence: CASSPSGTGGLWDTQYF. In DNA form, the CDR3 reads TGCGCCAGCAGCCCCTCTGGCACAGGGGGCCTTTGGGATACGCAGTATTTT.

The V and J genes are TRBV5-6 and TRBJ2-1, with D hard to call. The CDR3 length is 13 residues. V shed 2 bases and J shed 4 bases, with 7 bases lying between them. Germline V gene sequence: CDR1 SGHDT, CDR2 YYEEEE. CDR3 protein: CASSFGQYNEQFF. CDR3 DNA sequence: TGTGCCAGCAGCTTTGGGCAGTACAATGAGCAGTTCTTC.

Comment on this clone: At the DNA level, this CDR3 is encoded by other sequences in the same sample as well. The chain is built from TRBV9 and TRBJ2-1; TRBD1 matches 8 bases. Germline V gene sequence: CDR1 SGDLS, CDR2 YYNGEE. CDR3 length equals 15 residues. J lost 3 bases, V lost 0 bases, and 2 bases had no gene match. The CDR3 DNA reads as TGTGCCAGCAGCGTAGAAGGGACAGGCTACAATGAGCAGTTCTTC. Protein: CASSVEGTGYNEQFF.

This clone has only one observation. This sequence joins TRBV30 and TRBJ1-5; 7 bases map to TRBD1. CDR1 and CDR2 from the germline V gene are GTSNPN and SVGIG (reference sequence). CDR3 size: 15 residues. The J segment lost 8 bases and the V segment lost 5 bases, leaving 15 bases of the junction unmatched. The CDR3 reads CAWGIGQAFVEPQHF. CDR3 bases: TGTGCCTGGGGGATTGGACAGGCCTTCGTGGAGCCCCAGCATTTT.